This TCR beta chain derives from a study of neurological immune-mediated disorders. Study-level results: There was no clinical or MRI feature that was associated with the multiple sclerosis repertoire cluster.

This CDR3 comprises 16 residues. V lost 1 base, J lost 3 bases, and 15 bases lay in between. Germline CDR1 and CDR2: MNHEY and SMNVEV (reference sequence). Each CDR3 protein gets one entry after TCRdb re-called the 5' RACE reads with MiXCR. The table records tens of thousands of distinct CDR3 sequences, just under 4% of them present only once. This clonotype was detected ten times or more. Its target is unknown. The sample consisted of CD4+ T cells from blood. The TCR sequence derives from a woman in her 40s with multiple sclerosis. V usage is TRBV27 and J usage is TRBJ1-1; D is possibly TRBD1 (5 bases). CDR3 bases: TGTGCCAGCAGTTTATATGGGGGAGGTCGATACACTGAAGCTTTCTTT. This codes for CASSLYGGGRYTEAFF.